One and the same sample provided the 24 T cell receptor beta chains below, sequenced in a study of T cells in Graves' hyperthyroidism and ophthalmopathy. The TCR beta CDR3 regions underwent amplification using RNA transcripts as the source. First-round RT-PCR with HTBI primers amplified the TCR CDR3 region. TCRdb passed the multiplex PCR reads through MiXCR, listing each CDR3 protein once. The sample comprises some 490,000 distinct CDR3 sequences, 22% of which are singletons, and less than 65% rests with the top ten. The sample taken for sequencing was blood. These receptors all stem from a woman in her seventies with Graves' ophthalmopathy.

V and J are TRBV6-2 or TRBV6-3 and TRBJ2-3, with 10 bases aligning to TRBD1. The junction had 3 bases not matched to a gene; V was cut back by 0 bases and J by 3 bases. The germline CDR1 and CDR2 sequences are MNHEY and SVGEGT. This CDR3 is built from 16 residues. CDR3: CASSYSPGQGTDTQYF. CDR3 nucleotides: TGTGCCAGCAGTTACTCTCCGGGACAGGGGACAGATACGCAGTATTTT.

This clonotype was counted once. The V and J genes are TRBV7-2 and TRBJ1-1; 7 nucleotides line up with TRBD1. Unmatched junction bases numbered 6, after V lost 4 bases and J lost 1 base. Germline V CDR1 and CDR2: SGHTA, FQGNSA. The CDR3 has 15 amino acids. As DNA, the CDR3 is TGTGCCAGCAGCTGGGGGACAGCTTGGAACACTGAAGCTTTCTTT. Translating it yields CASSWGTAWNTEAFF.

The V gene is TRBV6-2 or TRBV6-3, the J gene TRBJ1-2, with D maybe TRBD1 (5 bases). This CDR3 spans 13 amino acids. V was trimmed by 2 bases and J by 3 bases, leaving 7 bases between them. Germline assignment: CDR1 MNHEY and CDR2 SVGEGT. The CDR3 nucleotides are TGTGCCAGCAGTTACCCGGGGGACTATGGCTACACCTTC. As protein: CASSYPGDYGYTF.

This clonotype was counted only a few times. The rearrangement uses TRBV7-8 and TRBJ1-2, with 8 bases identical to TRBD1. This CDR3 has 16 residues. CDR1 and CDR2 (germline): SGHVS, FQNEAQ. Trimming took 4 bases from V and 1 from J; bases not matched to a gene: 8. The CDR3 nucleotides are TGTGCCAGCAGCTGGGCCTTGACAGGGGTTAACTATGGCTACACCTTC. Translation: CASSWALTGVNYGYTF. The full variable domain, in which reference TRBV7-8 and TRBJ1-2 provide the parts outside the CDR3, is GAGVSQSPRYKVAKRGQDVALRCDPISGHVSLFWYQQALGQGPEFLTYFQNEAQLDKSGLPSDRFFAERPEGSVSTLKIQRTQQEDSAVYLCASSWALTGVNYGYTFGSGTRLTVV.

This clonotype was found a few times. The CDR3 reads CASSHSTGADNTEAFF. CDR3 coding DNA: TGTGCCAGCAGCCATTCCACAGGGGCTGATAACACTGAAGCTTTCTTT. The chain is built from TRBV3-1 and TRBJ1-1, with 7 bases matching TRBD1. The CDR3 covers 16 residues. The ends lost 3 bases at V and 2 bases at J; junction bases unmatched: 9. Germline V gives CDR1 LGHDT, CDR2 YNNKEL (reference sequence).

This clonotype was observed at least ten times. This sequence joins TRBV19 and TRBJ1-1; 7 nucleotides agree with TRBD1. Germline loops: CDR1 LNHDA, CDR2 SQIVND (reference sequence). The V gene end was trimmed by 6 bases and the J gene end by 4 bases; junction bases not matched to a gene: 5. CDR3 size: 13 residues. The CDR3 sequence is CASSVGQATEAFF. The CDR3 region has the DNA TGTGCCAGTAGCGTCGGACAGGCCACTGAAGCTTTCTTT.

This clonotype was found once. Germline is not matched at one junction end, which may reflect a read error. V usage is TRBV6-2 or TRBV6-3 and J usage is TRBJ2-7; 8 nucleotides line up with TRBD1. Per germline, CDR1 MNHEY and CDR2 SVGEGT. CDR3 length: 13 amino acids. The CDR3 DNA reads TGTGCCAGCAGGGGGACAGGATCCTACGGGCAGTACTTC. Amino acids: CASRGTGSYGQYF.

Concerning this clonotype: A much larger clone sits a single nucleotide away, making a read error possible. The gene calls are TRBV12-3 or TRBV12-4 and TRBJ2-1; 7 bases are a match to TRBD1. CDR3 length: 15 amino acids. The CDR3 reads CVSSPRQGVYNEQFF. The CDR3 bases are TGTGTCAGCAGTCCCCGACAGGGTGTCTACAATGAGCAGTTCTTC.

The chain recombines TRBV10-2 with TRBJ2-3; D uncertain. Trimming left V 0 bases short and J 5 bases short, with 0 bases between. This CDR3 region has 11 residues. Germline CDR1 WSHSY, CDR2 SAAADI. The CDR3 spells CASSESDTQYF. The CDR3 DNA reads TGCGCCAGCAGTGAGTCAGATACGCAGTATTTT.

This clonotype occurred a few times. The chain links TRBV19 to TRBJ2-1; 12 nucleotides line up with TRBD2. The ends lost 5 bases at V and 4 bases at J; junction bases unmatched: 12. This CDR3 is built from 18 residues. The germline gives CDR1 LNHDA, CDR2 SQIVND (reference sequence). For the CDR3, the DNA is TGTGCCAGTAGTGCCCCTCACGCAACTAGCGGGAGGTACAATGAGCAGTTCTTC. Its translation: CASSAPHATSGRYNEQFF.

V usage is TRBV30 and J usage is TRBJ2-7; 9 bases fit TRBD2. Unmatched junction bases numbered 7, after V lost 0 bases and J lost 4 bases. Germline V CDR1 and CDR2: GTSNPN, SVGIG (reference sequence). This CDR3 region has 15 residues. The CDR3 is CAWSVTPGLAYEQYF. In DNA, the CDR3 is TGTGCCTGGAGTGTTACGCCGGGACTAGCTTACGAGCAGTACTTC.

The table lists this clonotype with a few counts. This chain joins TRBV5-1 and TRBJ1-2, with a weak D call TRBD1 (5 bases). The length of the CDR3 is 16 residues. Looked up from germline, CDR1 is SGHRS and CDR2 is YFSETQ. Trimming shortened V by 5 bases and J by 4 bases, and 21 bases separated the two germline ends. DNA of the CDR3: TGCGCCAGCAGGCCCCAATGGGAGCAGGGTGGCTATGGCTACACCTTC. It specifies CASRPQWEQGGYGYTF.

At least ten counts were recorded for this clonotype. V usage is TRBV6-2 or TRBV6-3 and J usage is TRBJ2-1; TRBD2 matches 10 bases. The CDR3 loop spans 15 amino acids. V dropped 7 bases and J dropped 4; count of bases not matched to a gene: 7. CDR1 MNHEY and CDR2 SVGEGT come from the germline V gene. The CDR3 nucleotides are TGTGCCAGCACCGGACTAGCGGAAAATTACAATGAGCAGTTCTTC. This codes for CASTGLAENYNEQFF.

The rearrangement links TRBV6-1 to TRBJ2-2; 14 bases are shared with TRBD2. The V gene's germline CDR1 is MNHNS and CDR2 SASEGT. V shed 5 bases, J shed 6 bases, and the junction held 8 bases outside the gene matches. This CDR3 spans 17 amino acids. The CDR3 region has the DNA TGTGCCAGCAGTTTGGGACTAGCGGGAGATTTCCCCGGGGAGCTGTTTTTT. Protein sequence: CASSLGLAGDFPGELFF.

This clonotype was counted ten times or more. CDR3 amino acids: CASSPGGEQYF. CDR3 sequence (DNA): TGTGCCAGCAGCCCAGGCGGCGAGCAGTACTTC. The chain carries TRBV12-3 or TRBV12-4 and TRBJ2-7; unclear D gene. CDR3 length equals 11 residues. V lost 6 bases, J lost 6 bases, and 9 bases lay in between.

The chain carries TRBV28 and TRBJ1-1, with a possible D match to TRBD1 (6 bases). The CDR3 is made up of 14 amino acids. Germline assignment: CDR1 MDHEN and CDR2 SYDVKM. Trimming took off 3 bases at V and 5 bases at J, with 13 bases between the two ends. The CDR3 is CASSFGGVETEAFF. The DNA of the CDR3 is TGTGCCAGCAGTTTTGGGGGCGTGGAAACTGAAGCTTTCTTT.

This chain joins TRBV9 and TRBJ2-1, with 11 bases aligning to TRBD2. This CDR3 contains 18 residues. Germline trimming cut 0 bases from V and 7 bases from J; bases unmatched to any gene: 12. Germline values: CDR1 SGDLS, CDR2 YYNGEE. The CDR3 reads CASSVEGPLAGVRNEQFF. Here the CDR3 DNA reads TGTGCCAGCAGCGTAGAGGGCCCACTAGCGGGAGTCAGGAATGAGCAGTTCTTC.

J is TRBJ2-7 and V is TRBV7-2, with no clear D. The CDR3 has 13 amino acids. Trimming left V 1 base short and J 4 bases short, with 8 bases between. CDR1 and CDR2 (germline): SGHTA, FQGNSA. CDR3 residues: CASSLEVGYEQYF. The DNA of the CDR3 is TGTGCCAGCAGCTTAGAAGTCGGATACGAGCAGTACTTC. The whole variable domain, filled in from reference TRBV7-2 and TRBJ2-7, reads GAGVSQSPSNKVTEKGKDVELRCDPISGHTALYWYRQSLGQGLEFLIYFQGNSAPDKSGLPSDRFSAERTGGSVSTLTIQRTQQEDSAVYLCASSLEVGYEQYFGPGTRLTVT.

This sequence joins TRBV6-1 and TRBJ2-3; TRBD2 is a possible D gene (6 bases). The CDR3 runs 15 residues. Germline CDR1 MNHNS, CDR2 SASEGT. Trimming left V 6 bases short and J 1 base short, with 14 bases between. CDR3 amino acids: CASRPTRRGTDTQYF. Written as DNA, the CDR3 is TGTGCCAGCAGGCCGACTAGGAGGGGCACAGATACGCAGTATTTT.

This clonotype was observed a handful of times. DNA for the CDR3: TGTGCCACCAGTGACGTCCAAAGCGAGCAGTTCTTC. It is translated as CATSDVQSEQFF. This chain connects TRBV24-1 to TRBJ2-1, with D unresolved. The V end was cut by 4 bases, the J end by 10 bases, with 10 bases between. Germline V gives CDR1 KGHDR, CDR2 SFDVKD. The CDR3 sequence is 12 residues long.

The chain joins TRBV20-1 to TRBJ2-3, with D perhaps TRBD2 (6 bases). With 8 bases removed from V and 1 base from J, the gap between germline ends came to 16 bases. This CDR3 has 14 amino acids. Germline lookup yields CDR1 DFQATT and CDR2 SNEGSKA (reference sequence). In DNA form, the CDR3 reads TGCAGTACTCAGCCCGGGGGACGCACAGATACGCAGTATTTT. Amino acid sequence: CSTQPGGRTDTQYF.

The V call is TRBV20-1, the J call TRBJ2-3, with 9 bases that match TRBD2. Trimming removed 3 bases from V and 1 base from J; junction bases left unmatched: 2. CDR3 length equals 14 residues. Germline V gene sequence: CDR1 DFQATT, CDR2 SNEGSKA (reference sequence). This chain's CDR3 is CSASLAGGTDTQYF. For the CDR3, the DNA is TGCAGTGCTAGTTTAGCGGGGGGCACAGATACGCAGTATTTT.

V is TRBV6-5 and J is TRBJ2-7, with D possibly TRBD1 on 5 matching bases. Germline CDR1 and CDR2: MNHEY and SVGAGI. The CDR3 covers 17 residues. V was trimmed by 0 bases and J by 2 bases, leaving 17 bases between them. CDR3 coding DNA: TGTGCCAGCAGTTACTCGAAGGGTCCAGGGTGGGCCTACGAGCAGTACGTC. This translates into CASSYSKGPGWAYEQYV.

With regard to this clonotype: This clone may be a read error of a much larger clone one base away. The chain employs TRBV20-1 and TRBJ2-2; TRBD2 might be the D (6 bases). With 2 bases removed from V and 3 bases from J, the gap between germline ends came to 16 bases. Germline lookup yields CDR1 DFQATT and CDR2 SNEGSKA (reference sequence). There are 16 residues in the CDR3. The chain's CDR3 is CSARFGGATDTGELFF. The CDR3 nucleotides are TGCAGTGCTAGATTCGGGGGAGCCACGGACACCGGGGAGCTGTTTTTT.